This TCR beta chain was profiled in a study of shared clonotypes between healthy human individuals. Study observations and caveats: Shared clonotypes across all four donors exceeded non-shared ones in generation probability. The represented genetic and exposure-history diversity was limited by the small number of donors. Richness estimates generally favored naive over memory subsets.

The V gene end was trimmed by 4 bases and the J gene end by 8 bases; junction bases not matched to a gene: 7. Germline CDR1 is SGHRS and CDR2 is YFSETQ. The length of the CDR3 is 14 residues. As to this clone: The target antigen is unknown.

An even split of each subset's genomic DNA across several immunoSEQ plates was performed. Libraries were prepared by immunoSEQ multiplex PCR; TCRdb keeps only in-frame clonotypes and omits some of them. The data show approximately 740,000 clones, with approximately 79% seen just once and over 1.5% held by the top ten. The V call is TRBV5-1, the J call TRBJ2-1; 9 bases match TRBD1. The TCR comes from a woman aged 30 to 39 in good health. Sequencing used memory CD4+ T cells sorted from blood. As to subset: CD45RA-negative fraction. The CDR3 spells CASSPPQGADEQFF. The CDR3 coding sequence is TGCGCCAGCAGCCCGCCACAGGGGGCTGATGAGCAGTTCTTC.